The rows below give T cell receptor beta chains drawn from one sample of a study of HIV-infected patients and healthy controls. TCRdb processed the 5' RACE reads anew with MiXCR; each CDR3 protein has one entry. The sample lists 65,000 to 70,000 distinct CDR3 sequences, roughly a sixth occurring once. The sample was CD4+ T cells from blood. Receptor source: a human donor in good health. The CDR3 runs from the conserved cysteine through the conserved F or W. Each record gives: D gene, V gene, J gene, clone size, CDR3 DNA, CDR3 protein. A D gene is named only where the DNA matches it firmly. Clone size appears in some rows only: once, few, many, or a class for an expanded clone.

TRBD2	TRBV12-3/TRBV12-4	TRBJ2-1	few	TGTGCCAGCAGCATCAGCGGGAGTCCAAATGAGCAGTTCTTC	CASSISGSPNEQFF
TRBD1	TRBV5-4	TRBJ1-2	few	TGTGCCAGCACCACGCCATACAGGGGAGGGAACTATGGCTACACCTTC	CASTTPYRGGNYGYTF
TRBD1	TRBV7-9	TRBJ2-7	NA	TGTGCCAGCAGCTTAATCCGGACAGGGGTCAACGAGCAGTACTTC	CASSLIRTGVNEQYF
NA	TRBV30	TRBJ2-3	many	TGTGCCTGGAGTGTGTTACCAGGGGCGGATACGCAGTATTTT	CAWSVLPGADTQYF
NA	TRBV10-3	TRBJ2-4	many	TGTGCCACCGGCTTTAGTGAAAACATTCAGTACTTC	CATGFSENIQYF
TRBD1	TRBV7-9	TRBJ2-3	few	TGTGCCAGCAGCTTGGATTTCTACAGGGGACCCGCAGGGGATACGCAGTATTTT	CASSLDFYRGPAGDTQYF
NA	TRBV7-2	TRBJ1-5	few	TGTGCCAGCAGCTTGAGCAGACTAAATCAGCCCCAGCATTTT	CASSLSRLNQPQHF
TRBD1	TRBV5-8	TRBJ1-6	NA	TGTGCCAGCAGCTGGGACAGCGGTAATTCACCCCTCCACTTT	CASSWDSGNSPLHF
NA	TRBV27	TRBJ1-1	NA	TGTGCCAGCTTTGCGGGCGGAAGCACTGAAGCTTTCTTT	CASFAGGSTEAFF
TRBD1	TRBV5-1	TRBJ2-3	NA	TGCGCCAGCATGGGCATTCAGCCGGGACAGAACACAGATACGCAGTATTTT	CASMGIQPGQNTDTQYF
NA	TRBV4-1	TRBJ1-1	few	TGCGCCAGCAGCCAAGGAAGGGGTTACGTGAACACTGAAGCTTTCTTT	CASSQGRGYVNTEAFF
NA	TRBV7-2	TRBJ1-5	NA	TGTGCCAGCAGCGGCCAGGACAGACAGCCCCAGCATTTT	CASSGQDRQPQHF
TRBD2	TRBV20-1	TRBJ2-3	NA	TGCAGTGCTAGAGCCCCTACTAGCGGGAGAACAGATACGCAGTATTTT	CSARAPTSGRTDTQYF
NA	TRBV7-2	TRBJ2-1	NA	TGTGCCAGCAGCTTAATGGGCGGGCGCATCTCCTACAATGAGCAGTTCTTC	CASSLMGGRISYNEQFF
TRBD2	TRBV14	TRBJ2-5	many	TGTGCCAGCAGCCCCGGTCTAACTAGCGTAAATCGGGGACAAGAGACCCAGTACTTC	CASSPGLTSVNRGQETQYF
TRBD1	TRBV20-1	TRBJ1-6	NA	TGCAGTGCTAGAGAAGACAGGGCTCGTTCACCCCTCCACTTT	CSAREDRARSPLHF
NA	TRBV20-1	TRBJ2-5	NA	TGCAGTGCTAGACAGGGCGGGCAAGAGACCCAGTACTTC	CSARQGGQETQYF
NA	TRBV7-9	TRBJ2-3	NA	TGTGCCAGCAGCTTAGCCCCGACTCGGGGAACGCAGTATTTT	CASSLAPTRGTQYF
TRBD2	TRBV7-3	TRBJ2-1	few	TGTGCCAGCAGCTTATCGACTAGCGGCTCCAATGAGCAGTTCTTC	CASSLSTSGSNEQFF
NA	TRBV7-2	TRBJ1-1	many	TGTGCCAGCAGCTTATATACAAAGAACACTGAAGCTTTCTTT	CASSLYTKNTEAFF
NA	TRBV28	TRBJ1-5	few	TGTGCCATCAGAAGGAGGGGGTACAGCAATCAGCCCCAGCATTTT	CAIRRRGYSNQPQHF
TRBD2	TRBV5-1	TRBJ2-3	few	TGCGCCAGCAGCTTGGGTCAGGGCCCCGGGACTAGCGGGTTGGGGGCCACAGATACGCAGTATTTT	CASSLGQGPGTSGLGATDTQYF
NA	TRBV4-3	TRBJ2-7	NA	TGCGCCAGCAGCCACCACCCCCCCTACGAGCAGTACTTC	CASSHHPPYEQYF
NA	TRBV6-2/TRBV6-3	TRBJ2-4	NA	TGTGCCAGCAGGGACTATGAAAACATTCAGTACTTC	CASRDYENIQYF
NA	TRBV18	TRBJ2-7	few	TGTGCCAGCTCACGACGGGGCGACGAGCAGTACTTC	CASSRRGDEQYF
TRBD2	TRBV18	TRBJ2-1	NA	TGTGCCAGCTCACCAAACCCTAGCGGGAGTAATGAGCAGTTCTTC	CASSPNPSGSNEQFF
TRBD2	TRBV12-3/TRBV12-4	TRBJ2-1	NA	TGTGCCAGCAGCCCTAGGACTAGCGGGAGTTTCGGAGAGCAGTTCTTC	CASSPRTSGSFGEQFF
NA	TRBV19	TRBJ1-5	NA	TGTGCCAGTAGTATAACAGGGCGAGGTAATCAGCCCCAGCATTTT	CASSITGRGNQPQHF
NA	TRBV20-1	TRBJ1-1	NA	TGCAGTGCTAGATCAGGGAATTTGGCTGAAGCTTTCTTT	CSARSGNLAEAFF